One T cell receptor beta chain is described in this entry. This sample stems from a study of blood T cell repertoires in COVID-19. Across the whole study: Italy, Spain and the United States were the sources of the convalescent and acute COVID-19 samples. In each case, the material was cDNA or gDNA derived from T cells, B-cell-depleted T cells, or PBMCs.

The germline V gene encodes CDR1 ENHRY and CDR2 SYGVKD. V was clipped by 6 bases and J by 4 bases; unmatched bases: 7. The CDR3 length is 16 residues. Authors' methods: Amplification of reference gene primers was used by the study to estimate nucleated cell counts. Sequencing used immunoSEQ multiplex PCR; TCRdb keeps in-frame clones, though not all of them. V, J and clone size were drawn from that table, and D and trimming were deduced from the DNA. The sample shows some 48,000 clones, 82% of them seen only once. The source of this sequence is a human donor with acute or convalescent COVID-19. The donor label of this sample is uncertain. The chain joins TRBV10-3 to TRBJ2-2; TRBD1 aligns across 11 bases. Sequencing used peripheral blood. The DNA for the CDR3 is TGTGCCATCAGCGAATACGGGACAGGGGGCACCGGGGAGCTGTTTTTT. Protein sequence: CAISEYGTGGTGELFF.